The T cell receptor (beta chain) described here comes from a study of Ad26.COV2.S vaccination and SARS-CoV-2 variants. Overall study: Ad26.COV2.S arm of COV1001 included the donor. In the study, Ad26.COV2.S was injected intramuscularly once, or twice 56 days apart.

Study-wide results and limits: From the TCR breadth and depth analyses, total T cell responses may have been underestimated.

Assay: immunoSEQ multiplex PCR; the TCRdb copy retains only in-frame clones and omits some. The data hold hundreds of thousands of clones, with roughly 90% observed a single time. Notes on this clone: Its antigen is still unknown.

Treatment noted: some 20 received Ad26.COV2.S at low or high dose, single or two shots; roughly five received placebo; per-sample allocation not given. Vaccine and placebo recipients were sampled on day 63 after the first injection. The CDR3 spans 15 residues. Trimming cost V 3 bases and J 6 bases, with 14 bases left between them. The germline gives CDR1 LNHDA, CDR2 SQIVND (reference sequence). The chain employs TRBV19 and TRBJ2-2, with no clear D. Here the sequenced sample was peripheral blood, taken in a trial of Ad26.COV2.S vaccine versus placebo. This sequence originates from a person between 18 and 65 years old who received the Ad26.COV2.S COVID-19 vaccine or a placebo. CDR3 in DNA: TGTGCCAGTAGTATGACTCCTGTATTGTCCGGGGAGCTGTTTTTT. Its translation is CASSMTPVLSGELFF. Full variable domain (outside the CDR3, taken from reference TRBV19 and TRBJ2-2): DGGITQSPKYLFRKEGQNVTLSCEQNLNHDAMYWYRQDPGQGLRLIYYSQIVNDFQKGDIAEGYSVSREKKESFPLTVTSAQKNPTAFYLCASSMTPVLSGELFFGEGSRLTVL.